Here is one T cell receptor (beta chain) with its context. Its target is not known. The data originate from a study of lymphopenia after photon versus proton radiotherapy. Assay: immunoSEQ multiplex PCR; the TCRdb copy retains only in-frame clones and omits some. Here the sample spans approximately 16,000 clones, 80% to 90% being singletons. Regarding the study as a whole: Post-nadir diversity loss with photons came from oligoclonal expansion, particularly CD8+ Temra cells.

The sequencing here drew on peripheral blood, taken from a patient treated with proton-based radiotherapy. This clonotype was obtained from a man between 65 and 85 years old with pancreatic cancer.

The CDR3 DNA is TGTGCCAGCAGCCCCCAGGGGTTGTACGAGCAGTACTTC. Amino acid sequence: CASSPQGLYEQYF. The chain carries TRBV9 and TRBJ2-5; TRBD1 is a possible D gene (6 bases). The DNA end is more similar to TRBJ2-7, so the J call may be wrong. Germline CDR1 is SGDLS and CDR2 is YYNGEE. The CDR3 has 13 residues.